The present entry profiles one TCR beta chain with its context. The antigen remains undetermined. The data were obtained in a study of chemoradiotherapy in HPV16-positive cancers. TCRdb keeps only in-frame clones here, not all; method: immunoSEQ multiplex PCR. This table has about 15,000 clones, around 74% appearing once. The CDR3 runs 17 residues. Trimming removed 5 bases from V and 4 bases from J, with 24 bases in between. CDR1 and CDR2 (germline): SGHDN, FVKESK. The study, taken as a whole, reports: During treatment, candidate HPV-specific clones and E7-related motifs expanded in tumor.

The specimen was collected from a patient who underwent chemoradiotherapy. The receptor's source is a human donor with HPV-associated anogenital cancer. V is TRBV14 and J is TRBJ2-7, with D possibly called TRBD1 or TRBD2 (5 bases each). The CDR3 is CASSERGTGHSSYEQYF. DNA of the CDR3: TGTGCCAGCAGCGAACGGGGTACAGGCCACTCTTCGTACGAGCAGTACTTC.